The 13 T cell receptor beta chains given below trace back to one sample, sequenced in a study of blood T cell repertoires in COVID-19. Repertoires were generated with immunoSEQ multiplex PCR, while TCRdb's copy carries only in-frame clones and drops some. The repertoire holds around 200,000 clones, with around 80% as singletons. Sequenced: peripheral blood. The receptors here all came from an elderly woman with active or convalescent COVID-19.

This clone was recorded only once. The chain joins TRBV6-5 to TRBJ2-1, with TRBD2 matching 12 bases. The CDR3 is 15 residues long. J was trimmed by 9 bases and V by 6 bases; bases with no gene match: 9. Germline V lookup: CDR1 MNHEY, CDR2 SVGAGI. This CDR3 reads CASRAGLAGTLEQFF. The CDR3 nucleotides are TGTGCCAGCAGAGCCGGACTAGCGGGGACGCTTGAGCAGTTCTTC.

The rearrangement uses TRBV5-4 and TRBJ1-2; a possible D gene is TRBD1 (6 bases). Trimming left V 4 bases short and J 2 bases short, with 6 bases between. The CDR3 length is 12 residues. Germline CDR1 SGHNT, CDR2 YYREEE (reference sequence). The CDR3 DNA sequence: TGTGCCAGCAGCGGACAGAACTATGGCTACACCTTC. This encodes CASSGQNYGYTF.

This clone was counted a few times. The chain uses TRBV29-1 and TRBJ1-2, with D possibly matching TRBD1 (6 bases). This CDR3 region has 13 residues. V was shortened by 5 bases and J by 8 bases, with 18 bases between the two germline ends. Germline values: CDR1 SQVTM, CDR2 ANQGSEA. The CDR3 here is CSVITGNVEGYTF. As DNA, the CDR3 is TGCAGCGTTATCACAGGGAATGTGGAGGGCTACACCTTC.

This rearrangement joins TRBV6-6 to TRBJ1-2, with 7 bases that match TRBD1. Germline CDR1 is MNHNY and CDR2 is SVGAGI (reference sequence). This CDR3 contains 14 residues. Trimming took 2 bases from V and 5 from J; bases not matched to a gene: 5. CDR3: CASSYRDRLYGYTF. The CDR3 DNA follows: TGTGCCAGCAGTTACAGGGACAGACTTTATGGCTACACCTTC.

The genes are TRBV5-6 and TRBJ1-5, with D maybe TRBD1 (5 bases). In germline, CDR1 is SGHDT, CDR2 YYEEEE. V lost 4 bases and J lost 4, with 12 bases in between. This CDR3 contains 14 residues. In nucleotides, the CDR3 is TGTGCCAGCAGCCGAGGGACTCCTAATCAGCCCCAGCATTTT. Encoded protein: CASSRGTPNQPQHF.

This clone was recorded once. J is TRBJ2-1 and V is TRBV5-4; no firm D call. Germline CDR1 reads SGHNT; CDR2 reads YYREEE (reference sequence). This CDR3 contains 15 residues. Trimming removed 4 bases at V and 1 base at J, with 12 bases between. CDR3 in amino acids: CASSRVAKSYNEQFF. The CDR3 DNA sequence: TGTGCCAGCAGCCGGGTAGCAAAATCCTACAATGAGCAGTTCTTC.

This sequence joins TRBV5-1 and TRBJ2-1; maybe TRBD2 (6 bases). Germline CDR1 reads SGHRS; CDR2 reads YFSETQ. The V and J ends lost 9 bases and 3 bases respectively, with 13 bases between them. The CDR3 spans 13 residues. CDR3 region: CAIKSGDYNEQFF. CDR3 sequence (DNA): TGCGCCATCAAATCGGGGGACTACAATGAGCAGTTCTTC.

The J gene is TRBJ2-7, the V gene TRBV5-1; no firm D call. The V gene's germline CDR1 is SGHRS and CDR2 YFSETQ. The CDR3 runs 13 residues. The V end lost 2 bases, the J end lost 0 bases, and 6 bases lay between the germline ends. As DNA, the CDR3 is TGCGCCAGCAGCTTTGACAACTCCTACGAGCAGTACTTC. Translating gives CASSFDNSYEQYF.

Only one count was recorded for this clone. The V and J genes are TRBV5-1 and TRBJ2-7; 9 bases line up with TRBD2. V lost 1 base to trimming and J lost 3 bases; unmatched junction nucleotides: 8. This CDR3 has 16 amino acids. Per germline, CDR1 SGHRS and CDR2 YFSETQ. CDR3 protein: CASSLSSGGFGYEQYF. The DNA for the CDR3 is TGCGCCAGCAGCTTGAGCAGCGGGGGGTTCGGCTACGAGCAGTACTTC.

The V gene is TRBV11-2, the J gene TRBJ2-7, with 7 bases aligning to TRBD1. The CDR3 has 14 amino acids. CDR1 and CDR2 from the germline V gene are SGHAT and FQNNGV. With V trimmed by 3 bases and J by 6 bases, 8 bases remained unmatched. CDR3 coding DNA: TGTGCCAGCAGCTTGGGGCCAGACAGGGCCGAGCAGTACTTC. It yields the protein CASSLGPDRAEQYF.

In DNA form, the CDR3 reads TGCGCCAGCCAGGGGGGGACAGGGCTGGATGAGCAGTTCTTC. Protein product: CASQGGTGLDEQFF. The rearrangement links TRBV5-1 to TRBJ2-1, with 9 bases matching TRBD1. Germline assignment: CDR1 SGHRS and CDR2 YFSETQ. The CDR3 sequence is 14 residues long. The ends lost 7 bases at V and 8 bases at J; junction bases unmatched: 10.

The gene calls are TRBV11-3 and TRBJ2-1; possibly TRBD1 for D (5 bases). The V end lost 4 bases, the J end lost 4 bases, and 17 bases lay between the germline ends. Per the germline V gene, CDR1 is SGHNT and CDR2 is YENEEA. The CDR3 has 16 residues. CDR3 DNA: TGTGCCAGCAGCTCACGGATAGACAGCCCGTACAATGAGCAGTTCTTC. Its protein product is CASSSRIDSPYNEQFF.

V gene TRBV11-2 combines with J gene TRBJ1-6, with 9 bases aligning to TRBD1. The CDR3 runs to 16 residues. The germline V gene has CDR1 SGHAT and CDR2 FQNNGV. V trimming: 5 bases; J trimming: 4 bases; junction bases outside the gene matches: 6. CDR3 bases: TGTGCCAGCAGCCCCGGGACAGGGAGATATAATTCACCCCTCCACTTT. Translating it yields CASSPGTGRYNSPLHF.